This T cell receptor beta chain was profiled in a study of cytomegalovirus exposure and HLA in healthy donors. The PCR had 60 Vbeta and 13 Jbeta primers. Produced via immunoSEQ multiplex PCR; TCRdb's table is partial and in-frame only. Here the sample spans roughly 99,000 clones, under 80% being singletons. Germline V gene data show CDR1 as SGDLS and CDR2 as YYNGEE. This CDR3 region has 14 residues. V shed 6 bases, J shed 2 bases, and the junction held 6 bases outside the gene matches. The sequencing input was PBMCs. The TCR comes from a male donor in good health and CMV-seronegative. The rearrangement joins TRBV9 to TRBJ2-7, with 9 bases aligning to TRBD1. For the CDR3, the DNA is TGTGCCAGCACTAAGGGACAGGGAACCTACGAGCAGTACTTC. Translating gives CASTKGQGTYEQYF.